The 16 T cell receptor beta chains reported below all come from one sample, sequenced in a study of T cells expressing NK-cell markers. TCRdb reprocessed the 5' RACE reads and stores each CDR3 protein as one record, lacking DNA. This sample's table has about 260,000 distinct CDR3 sequences. Sequences were obtained from blood T cells: a sorted CD56 or NKG2C T cell subset, CD4+ or CD8+ T cells, or bulk PBMC T cells (not recorded which). These receptors were collected from a woman aged 18 to 69 in good health.

The rearrangement joins TRBV12-3 or TRBV12-4 to TRBJ2-4; TCRdb proposes TRBD1, but this gene call is untestable without DNA. The CDR3 contains 17 residues. This CDR3 reads CASSPAGTNLAKNIQYF.

The V and J genes are TRBV4-2 and TRBJ2-3. CDR1 is LGHNA and CDR2 is YNFKEQ in the germline V gene. This CDR3 is 13 amino acids long. The CDR3 loop is CASSQDTQDTQYF.

J is TRBJ1-2 and V is TRBV18; lacking DNA, the TRBD1 call made by TCRdb goes unchecked. The CDR3 extends over 22 amino acids. CDR1 and CDR2 from the germline V gene are KGHSH and LQKENI. Here the CDR3 reads CASSPPFGGGVSYLELGYGYTF.

This chain links TRBV24-1 with TRBJ1-1; there is no DNA to check the TCRdb D call of TRBD1. This CDR3 is 14 amino acids long. Per the germline V gene, CDR1 is KGHDR and CDR2 is SFDVKD. The CDR3 loop reads CATSGDRLNTEAFF.

The gene calls are TRBV29-1 and TRBJ1-1. Germline CDR1 reads SQVTM; CDR2 reads ANQGSEA. The CDR3 runs to 13 residues. CDR3 region: CSVEEVGGPEAFF.

The chain couples TRBV6-2 or TRBV6-3 to TRBJ2-5; lacking DNA, the TRBD2 call made by TCRdb goes unchecked. The germline CDR1 and CDR2 sequences are MNHEY and SVGEGT. This CDR3 contains 15 residues. CDR3 sequence: CASSWSGTRGETQYF.

The rearrangement joins TRBV15 to TRBJ1-1. Germline CDR1 is LNHNV and CDR2 is YYDKDF (reference sequence). CDR3 size: 17 residues. The CDR3 sequence is CATSREKIRQLNTEAFF.

The chain has TRBV25-1 and TRBJ2-1; there is no DNA to check the TCRdb D call of TRBD2. The CDR3 is 13 residues long. Germline V lookup: CDR1 MGHDK, CDR2 SYGVNS. The CDR3 sequence: CASSGLVRHEQFF.

The chain combines TRBV7-7 with TRBJ2-1; absent DNA, TCRdb's TRBD2 call cannot be checked. Germline V gene data show CDR1 as SSHAT and CDR2 as FNYEAQ (reference sequence). The CDR3 runs 15 residues. The CDR3 loop is CASSSGLAEYNEQFF.

The chain joins TRBV19 to TRBJ2-1. Germline V CDR1 and CDR2: LNHDA, SQIVND (reference sequence). The CDR3 extends over 14 amino acids. The chain's CDR3 is CASSISAQPHEQFF.

The rearrangement joins TRBV7-2 to TRBJ1-3; TCRdb's assignment of TRBD1 cannot be checked, as there is no DNA. Germline CDR1 SGHTA, CDR2 FQGNSA. The CDR3 sequence is 15 residues long. The CDR3 loop is CASNADSLGGNTIYF.

The V and J genes are TRBV7-9 and TRBJ2-7; TCRdb names TRBD2, which stays unverified in the absence of DNA. The CDR3 consists of 14 residues. Germline-derived CDR1 and CDR2 are SEHNR and FQNEAQ (reference sequence). The CDR3 sequence is CASSLTLAGDEQYF.

The V call is TRBV7-9, the J call TRBJ1-2; TCRdb calls TRBD1, which cannot be checked without DNA. The CDR3 has 12 residues. Germline V gives CDR1 SEHNR, CDR2 FQNEAQ (reference sequence). The CDR3 region is CASSNRGGGYTF.

This sequence joins TRBV3-1 and TRBJ2-1; TCRdb picks TRBD1, but there is no DNA to check that call. The CDR3 is 14 amino acids. CDR1 is LGHDT and CDR2 is YNNKEL in the germline V gene (reference sequence). The CDR3 loop reads CASSRQGQGDEQFF.

The gene calls are TRBV12-3 or TRBV12-4 and TRBJ2-1. CDR3 length equals 15 residues. CDR3 amino acids: CASSLDNRPYNEQFF.

The chain is built from TRBV4-1 and TRBJ1-6. Germline V CDR1 and CDR2: MGHRA, YSYEKL. CDR3 size: 12 residues. The CDR3 protein is CASSLVNSPLHF.